The clone carrying this T cell receptor (beta chain) was observed at least ten times. No antigen is known for it. The data stem from a study of T cells after yellow fever vaccination. The overall study: Low-cell-number fractions were prepared with SMART-Seq v4 Ultra Low Input. General study results and limits: Contamination of FACS-sorted repertoires by abundant clonotypes from the bulk population could occur. Although most clonotypes did not, a small share appeared in both CD4 and CD8 compartments.

V was pared by 7 bases and J by 4 bases, with 17 bases between. The CDR3 runs 15 residues. From germline, CDR1 is SEHNR and CDR2 FQNEAQ (reference sequence). Conversion of TCR transcripts into cDNA relied on 5'RACE template switching, which added a universal primer site and UMIs. One entry per CDR3 protein results from TCRdb running MiXCR on the 5' RACE reads. The repertoire holds about 69,000 distinct CDR3 sequences, with 5.9% as singletons. The rearrangement links TRBV7-9 to TRBJ2-1; D unclear. The sequence came from a man younger than 30 who received the YFV17D yellow fever vaccine. This material consisted of CD4+ T cells sorted from PBMCs, taken about 2 weeks after the first yellow fever vaccination. The DNA of the CDR3 is TGTGCCAGCACCCCAGTGGGGTCCGAATACAATGAGCAGTTCTTC. As protein: CASTPVGSEYNEQFF.